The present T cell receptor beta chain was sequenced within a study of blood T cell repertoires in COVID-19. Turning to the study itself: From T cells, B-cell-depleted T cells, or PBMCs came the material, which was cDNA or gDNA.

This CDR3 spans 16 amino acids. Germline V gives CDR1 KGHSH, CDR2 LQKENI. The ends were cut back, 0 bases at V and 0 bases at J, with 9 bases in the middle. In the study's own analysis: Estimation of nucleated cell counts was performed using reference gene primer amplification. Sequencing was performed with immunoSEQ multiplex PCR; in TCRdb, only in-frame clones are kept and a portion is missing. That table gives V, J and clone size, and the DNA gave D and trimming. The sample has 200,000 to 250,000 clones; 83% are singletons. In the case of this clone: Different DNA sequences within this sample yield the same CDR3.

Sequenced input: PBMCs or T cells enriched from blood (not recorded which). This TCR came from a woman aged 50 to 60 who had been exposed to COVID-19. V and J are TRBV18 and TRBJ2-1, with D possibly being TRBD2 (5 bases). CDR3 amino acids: CASSPPPGISYNEQFF. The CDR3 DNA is TGTGCCAGCTCACCACCGCCGGGGATCTCCTACAATGAGCAGTTCTTC.